The 3 T cell receptor beta chains below come from one sample, sequenced in a study of early T cells in non-severe SARS-CoV-2 infection. Each CDR3 protein gets one entry after TCRdb re-called the 5' RACE reads with MiXCR. In the table there are about 64,000 distinct CDR3 sequences, approximately 12% of which are singletons. Sequenced material: whole blood, taken at baseline. These receptors all stem from an adult who was a healthcare worker with PCR-confirmed SARS-CoV-2 infection or an uninfected control (not recorded which).

The sample holds many counts of this clonotype. At one end the junction does not follow the germline gene, possibly because of a read error. This rearrangement joins TRBV20-1 to TRBJ2-7; tentative D call: TRBD1 (5 bases). The CDR3 is 15 residues long. Looked up from germline, CDR1 is DFQATT and CDR2 is SNEGSKA (reference sequence). CDR3 sequence (DNA): TGCAGTGCTAGAGATTCGCAGGGCTGGCCCCTAGGGGAACTCTTC. As protein: CSARDSQGWPLGELF.

The table lists this clonotype with many counts. This chain links TRBV7-9 with TRBJ1-1; D is possibly TRBD1 (6 bases). V shed 4 bases and J shed 5 bases, with 14 bases lying between them. The CDR3 is 14 amino acids. Looked up from germline, CDR1 is SEHNR and CDR2 is FQNEAQ (reference sequence). The CDR3 DNA reads TGTGCCAGCAGCTCCGACAGGTTGCGGACTGAAGCTTTCTTT. It codes for CASSSDRLRTEAFF.

This clonotype was picked up a small number of times. V gene TRBV6-2 or TRBV6-3 combines with J gene TRBJ1-1, with a possible D match to TRBD1 (5 bases). V was pared by 4 bases and J by 7 bases, with 19 bases between. The CDR3 runs 15 residues. Germline V gene sequence: CDR1 MNHEY, CDR2 SVGEGT. CDR3 loop: CASSSPLGRRIEAFF. DNA of the CDR3: TGTGCCAGCAGTTCCCCTCTGGGACGTCGTATTGAAGCTTTCTTT.